The 25 T cell receptor beta chains presented below share a single source sample, sequenced in a study of OX40 agonist ivuxolimab in advanced cancers. Sequenced by immunoSEQ multiplex PCR; TCRdb stores in-frame clones only, minus some. The table has 60,000 to 70,000 clones, 75% to 90% seen once; the top ten hold about 2.5%. This sample comprised CD4+ or CD8+ T cells sorted from blood, obtained in a trial of the OX40 agonist ivuxolimab. Receptors originate from an adult with an advanced solid tumor such as melanoma, head and neck, liver or kidney cancer.

The rearrangement joins TRBV28 to TRBJ2-3; D is ambiguous. This CDR3 spans 15 amino acids. CDR1 is MDHEN, CDR2 SYDVKM, per germline. Trimming shortened V by 4 bases and J by 1 base, and 12 bases separated the two germline ends. CDR3 bases: TGTGCCAGCAGTTCCCCCCGTGGGGGCACAGATACGCAGTATTTT. Its protein product is CASSSPRGGTDTQYF.

This chain links TRBV28 with TRBJ1-2; no reliable D call. Germline V CDR1 and CDR2: MDHEN, SYDVKM. CDR3 length: 12 residues. The V and J ends lost 1 base and 0 bases respectively, with 0 bases between them. CDR3 loop: CASSLSNYGYTF. The DNA for the CDR3 is TGTGCCAGCAGTTTATCTAACTATGGCTACACCTTC.

The chain uses TRBV7-3 and TRBJ2-1, with a tentative D call TRBD2 (5 bases). With 0 bases removed from V and 5 bases from J, the gap between germline ends came to 11 bases. This CDR3 is 15 amino acids long. The germline gives CDR1 SGHTA, CDR2 FQGTGA. Here the CDR3 DNA reads TGTGCCAGCAGCTTAACCCGGGATGCGAACAATGAGCAGTTCTTC. It encodes CASSLTRDANNEQFF. The full variable domain, rest sourced from reference TRBV7-3 and TRBJ2-1, is GAGVSQTPSNKVTEKGKYVELRCDPISGHTALYWYRQSLGQGPEFLIYFQGTGAADDSGLPNDRFFAVRPEGSVSTLKIQRTERGDSAVYLCASSLTRDANNEQFFGPGTRLTVL.

The V and J genes are TRBV9 and TRBJ1-3, with D unclear. The germline V gene encodes CDR1 SGDLS and CDR2 YYNGEE. Between the trimmed V and J ends, which lost 0 bases and 0 bases, there was a span of 4 bases. This CDR3 region has 14 residues. The CDR3 DNA reads as TGTGCCAGCAGCGTAGGCAGCTCTGGAAACACCATATATTTT. It translates to CASSVGSSGNTIYF.

The CDR3 DNA reads TGTGCCAGCAAAGTGAAGTATCTAGAAAAACTGTTTTTT. Translated, it gives CASKVKYLEKLFF. V gene TRBV2 combines with J gene TRBJ1-4; D unclear. The germline V and J ends were trimmed by 7 bases and 8 bases, with 14 bases remaining between them. The germline V gene has CDR1 SNHLY and CDR2 FYNNEI. The CDR3 is 13 amino acids.

V and J are TRBV5-6 and TRBJ2-7, with D hard to call. Trimming cost V 3 bases and J 4 bases, with 8 bases left between them. The CDR3 runs 12 residues. In germline, CDR1 is SGHDT, CDR2 YYEEEE. CDR3 amino acids: CASSSQLYEQYF. The CDR3, as DNA: TGTGCCAGCAGCTCACAACTTTACGAGCAGTACTTC.

The rearrangement joins TRBV28 to TRBJ2-2; 11 bases agree with TRBD1. The CDR3 spans 16 residues. Germline loops: CDR1 MDHEN, CDR2 SYDVKM. V dropped 5 bases and J dropped 0; count of bases not matched to a gene: 2. This CDR3 reads CASSTGQGANTGELFF. DNA for the CDR3: TGTGCCAGCAGTACGGGACAGGGGGCGAACACCGGGGAGCTGTTTTTT.

The genes are TRBV25-1 and TRBJ2-5, with D perhaps given as TRBD1 or TRBD2 (6 bases each). Germline values: CDR1 MGHDK, CDR2 SYGVNS. The CDR3 has 15 residues. Between the trimmed V and J ends, which lost 2 bases and 4 bases, there was a span of 14 bases. The CDR3 is CASSETTGRTETQYF. Written as DNA, the CDR3 is TGTGCCAGCAGTGAAACCACAGGGAGGACAGAGACCCAGTACTTC.

The rearrangement uses TRBV5-6 and TRBJ1-6, with 10 bases fitting TRBD1. CDR3 length: 15 residues. CDR1 is SGHDT and CDR2 is YYEEEE in the germline V gene. With 4 bases clipped from V and 5 bases from J, the junction kept 3 bases outside the gene matches. CDR3 bases: TGTGCCAGCAGCCGGACAGGGGGAAATAATTCACCCCTCCACTTT. Translated, it gives CASSRTGGNNSPLHF.

This clone was observed a single time. V and J are TRBV14 and TRBJ1-1; D remains ambiguous. CDR1 is SGHDN and CDR2 is FVKESK in the germline V gene. The CDR3 extends over 16 amino acids. V lost 0 bases and J lost 10, with 21 bases in between. CDR3 nucleotide sequence: TGTGCCAGCAGCCAAGATCTGGGGTTGCAGCAGTGTGGAGCTTTCTTT. Translating gives CASSQDLGLQQCGAFF.

This chain joins TRBV5-4 and TRBJ2-5; 11 bases align to TRBD1. Germline V CDR1 and CDR2: SGHNT, YYREEE (reference sequence). J gave up 3 bases and V 5 bases, and 3 bases lay outside the gene matches. The CDR3 contains 14 residues. The CDR3 DNA follows: TGTGCCAGCAGAAGGGACAGGGGGGAAGAGACCCAGTACTTC. This codes for CASRRDRGEETQYF.

The J gene is TRBJ2-3, the V gene TRBV11-2; unclear D gene. Trimming pared 4 bases from V and 4 bases from J, leaving 15 bases between. The CDR3 is 15 residues long. The germline gives CDR1 SGHAT, CDR2 FQNNGV. The CDR3 coding sequence is TGTGCCAGCAGCTCCCAGCCAGCGTTTGCAGATACGCAGTATTTT. This encodes CASSSQPAFADTQYF.

The rearrangement links TRBV5-1 to TRBJ2-1; TRBD2 agrees at 8 bases. With 7 bases clipped from V and 5 bases from J, the junction kept 11 bases outside the gene matches. The CDR3 runs 15 residues. Per germline, CDR1 SGHRS and CDR2 YFSETQ. The CDR3 nucleotides are TGCGCCAGCTCCCGGGGGGGGACGGAAGACAATGAGCAGTTCTTC. Its protein is CASSRGGTEDNEQFF.

The V and J genes are TRBV28 and TRBJ2-7; 9 nucleotides line up with TRBD1. The CDR3 is 13 amino acids. V was pared by 9 bases and J by 3 bases, with 6 bases of the junction left unmatched. CDR1 MDHEN and CDR2 SYDVKM come from the germline V gene. The CDR3 loop is CASQTGGNYEQYF. In nucleotides, the CDR3 is TGTGCCAGTCAGACAGGGGGAAACTACGAGCAGTACTTC.

This clone was detected once. The V gene is TRBV7-2, the J gene TRBJ2-2; no clear D. The CDR3 consists of 15 residues. The germline V and J ends were trimmed by 7 bases and 6 bases, with 18 bases remaining between them. Germline V gene sequence: CDR1 SGHTA, CDR2 FQGNSA. Written as DNA, the CDR3 is TGTGCCAGCACCTCATGGGCAGGCTGGTCCGGGGAGCTGTTTTTT. It is translated as CASTSWAGWSGELFF. Variable domain in full (rest from reference TRBV7-2 and TRBJ2-2): GAGVSQSPSNKVTEKGKDVELRCDPISGHTALYWYRQSLGQGLEFLIYFQGNSAPDKSGLPSDRFSAERTGGSVSTLTIQRTQQEDSAVYLCASTSWAGWSGELFFGEGSRLTVL.

The chain combines TRBV10-2 with TRBJ1-1; D is possibly TRBD1 (5 bases). Looked up from germline, CDR1 is WSHSY and CDR2 is SAAADI. The CDR3 totals 17 residues. Deletions cut 0 bases from V and 1 base from J, with 15 bases between. The CDR3 sequence: CASSESSGVSWNTEAFF. As DNA, the CDR3 is TGCGCCAGCAGTGAGTCGTCGGGGGTAAGTTGGAACACTGAAGCTTTCTTT.

This chain uses TRBV6-4 with TRBJ2-1, with 7 positions matching TRBD2. With 0 bases clipped from V and 5 bases from J, the junction kept 7 bases outside the gene matches. CDR1 and CDR2 (germline): MRHNA, SNTAGT. CDR3 length: 16 amino acids. CDR3 sequence: CASSDSGLAVDNEQFF. DNA for the CDR3: TGTGCCAGCAGTGACTCCGGTCTAGCGGTAGACAATGAGCAGTTCTTC.

The V call is TRBV5-1, the J call TRBJ2-3, with D possibly being TRBD1 (6 bases). There are 15 residues in the CDR3. The V gene lost 3 bases and the J gene lost 4 bases, with 15 bases spanning the gap. The germline V gene has CDR1 SGHRS and CDR2 YFSETQ. The CDR3 coding sequence is TGCGCCAGCAGCTCTTCTGGGGGCAGTGCAGATACGCAGTATTTT. Amino acid sequence: CASSSSGGSADTQYF.

The chain is built from TRBV7-9 and TRBJ1-1; no definite D call. The CDR3 sequence is 14 residues long. The germline CDR1 and CDR2 sequences are SEHNR and FQNEAQ (reference sequence). Trimming cost V 5 bases and J 4 bases, with 14 bases left between them. CDR3 region: CASSPQSGPTEAFF. The CDR3 DNA is TGTGCCAGCAGCCCCCAGTCCGGGCCCACTGAAGCTTTCTTT.

V gene TRBV7-2 combines with J gene TRBJ2-3; D remains ambiguous. The CDR3 spans 14 residues. Trimming cost V 0 bases and J 6 bases, with 10 bases left between them. Germline CDR1 and CDR2: SGHTA and FQGNSA. The CDR3 nucleotides are TGTGCCAGCAGCTTAGCAAGCTTGGGGGATACGCAGTATTTT. It yields the protein CASSLASLGDTQYF.

This clone has just one count. Germline and junction disagree at one end, which may indicate a read error. The V gene is TRBV7-9, the J gene TRBJ1-2; no clear D gene. This CDR3 region has 14 residues. Germline values: CDR1 SEHNR, CDR2 FQNEAQ (reference sequence). In DNA form, the CDR3 reads TGTGCCAGCGGCTTCTCAATCCTGACAAGAGGCTACACCTTC. Translated, it gives CASGFSILTRGYTF.

The V call is TRBV7-9, the J call TRBJ1-2, with 7 bases aligning to TRBD1. The length of the CDR3 is 17 residues. From germline, CDR1 is SEHNR and CDR2 FQNEAQ (reference sequence). With 7 bases clipped from V and 5 bases from J, the junction kept 19 bases outside the gene matches. This CDR3 is CASTKGAGRPKNYGYTF. The CDR3 DNA follows: TGTGCCAGCACCAAGGGGGCGGGCAGGCCGAAGAATTATGGCTACACCTTC.

This clone is a singleton in its sample. This chain links TRBV29-1 with TRBJ2-5; 8 nucleotides match TRBD2. Trimming cost V 5 bases and J 3 bases; bases outside gene matches: 5. CDR3 length: 13 amino acids. From germline, CDR1 is SQVTM and CDR2 ANQGSEA. Here the CDR3 reads CSVTAGGEETQYF. In DNA, the CDR3 is TGCAGCGTTACTGCGGGAGGAGAAGAGACCCAGTACTTC.

The CDR3 region has the DNA TGTGCCAGCAGTGAACGTGAAGAGGACAGTGGCTACACCTTC. Protein sequence: CASSEREEDSGYTF. The rearrangement uses TRBV2 and TRBJ1-2; weak D call: TRBD1 (6 bases). Germline lookup yields CDR1 SNHLY and CDR2 FYNNEI. V was cut by 2 bases and J by 7 bases, with 14 bases left in between. The CDR3 is 14 amino acids.

The chain recombines TRBV7-5 with TRBJ2-7; the D call of TRBD2 is as the table states it, not checked on the DNA. TRBV7-5 is labeled a pseudogene. The CDR3 contains 13 residues. CDR3 sequence (DNA): TGTGCCAGCAGCTTAGCGGGAGTCTACGCGCAGTACTTC. It codes for CASSLAGVYAQYF.